This TCR beta chain was identified in a study of OX40 agonist ivuxolimab in advanced cancers. The table came from immunoSEQ multiplex PCR; TCRdb's copy has only in-frame clones and leaves some out. The sample lists 40,000 to 60,000 clones; 79% were seen once. CDR1 and CDR2 from the germline V gene are MNHEY and SMNVEV (reference sequence). V shed 7 bases and J shed 3 bases, with 10 bases lying between them. The CDR3 is 14 residues long. This receptor was taken from an adult with an advanced solid tumor such as melanoma, head and neck, liver or kidney cancer. The chain employs TRBV27 and TRBJ1-6, with D uncertain. The sequencing used CD4+ or CD8+ T cells sorted from blood, collected in a trial of the OX40 agonist ivuxolimab. The CDR3 sequence: CASMAGRYNSPLHF. In nucleotides, the CDR3 is TGTGCCAGCATGGCAGGCCGCTATAATTCACCCCTCCACTTT.